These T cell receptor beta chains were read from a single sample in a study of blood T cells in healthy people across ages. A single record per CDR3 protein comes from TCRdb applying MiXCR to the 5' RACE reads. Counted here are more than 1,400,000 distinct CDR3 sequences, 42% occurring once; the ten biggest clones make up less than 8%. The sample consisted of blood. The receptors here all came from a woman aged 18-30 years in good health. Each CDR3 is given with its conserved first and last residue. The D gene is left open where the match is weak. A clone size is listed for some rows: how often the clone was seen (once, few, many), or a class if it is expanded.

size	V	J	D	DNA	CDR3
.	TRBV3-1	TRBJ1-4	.	TGTGCCAGCAGCCAAGGCAAGACAGTCGCGTCTGAAAAACTGTTTTTT	CASSQGKTVASEKLFF
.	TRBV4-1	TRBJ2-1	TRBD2	TGCGCCAGCAGCCAAGCTAGCGGGGGGGCCGTCAATGAGCAGTTCTTC	CASSQASGGAVNEQFF
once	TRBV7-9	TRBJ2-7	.	TGTGCCAGCAGCTTCGCAAACTCCTACGAGCAGTACTTC	CASSFANSYEQYF
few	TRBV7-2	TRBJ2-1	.	TGTGCCAGCAGCTTAGTAACGGGACTCAGGTACAATGAGCAGTTCTTC	CASSLVTGLRYNEQFF
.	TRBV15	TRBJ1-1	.	TGTGCCACCAGCAGACGGTGGACGGAGCGGACTGAAGCTTTCTTT	CATSRRWTERTEAFF
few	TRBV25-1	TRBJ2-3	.	TGTGCCAGCAGCGAGACCGGGTTTAGGACAGATACGCAGTATTTT	CASSETGFRTDTQYF
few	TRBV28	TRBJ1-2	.	TGTGCCATCGGAACGGACTGGGAGGGTGGCTACACCTTC	CAIGTDWEGGYTF
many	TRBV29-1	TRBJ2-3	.	TGCAGCCTTTCCCGGGGGACTAGCACAGATACGCAGTATTTT	CSLSRGTSTDTQYF
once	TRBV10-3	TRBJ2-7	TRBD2	TGTGCCATCAGTGCCGGACTAGCCAGCTCCTATGAGCAGTACTTC	CAISAGLASSYEQYF
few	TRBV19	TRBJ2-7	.	TGTGCCAGTATGGGGGACTCCTACGAGCAGTACTTC	CASMGDSYEQYF
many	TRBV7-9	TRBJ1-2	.	TGTGCCAGCAGCTTCGAGTCCCGTAGGCCCCTAGAAGGGTACACCTTC	CASSFESRRPLEGYTF
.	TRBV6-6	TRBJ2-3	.	TGTGCCAGCAGCCCGACAAACAGTGGAGGCCACACAGATACGCAGTATTTT	CASSPTNSGGHTDTQYF
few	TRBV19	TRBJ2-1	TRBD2	TGTGCCAGTACCATAGCAGGACTAGCGGGTGGAGAGCAGTTCTTC	CASTIAGLAGGEQFF
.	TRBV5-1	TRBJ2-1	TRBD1	TGCGCCAGTATCGCCGGGACAGGGAACAATGAGCAGTTCTTC	CASIAGTGNNEQFF
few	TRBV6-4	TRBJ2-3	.	TGTGCCAGCAGTGAAGGTGTCCCCGGCACTCTCACAGATACGCAGTATTTT	CASSEGVPGTLTDTQYF
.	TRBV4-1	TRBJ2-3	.	TGCGCCAGCAGCCAAGGTGTTACGGCCACAGATACGCAGTATTTT	CASSQGVTATDTQYF
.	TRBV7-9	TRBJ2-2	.	TGTGCCAGCAGCGGTCCTAGACAGAACACCGGGGAGCTGTTTTTT	CASSGPRQNTGELFF
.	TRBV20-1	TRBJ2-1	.	TGCAGTGCTATGGCCGGGGAGAGCTCCTACAATGAGCAGTTCTTC	CSAMAGESSYNEQFF
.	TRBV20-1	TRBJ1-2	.	TGCAGTGCCCCGGCGATCGACACCTTC	CSAPAIDTF
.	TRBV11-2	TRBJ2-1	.	TGTGCCAGCAGCTTAGGGGGTAGCTCCTCCTTGAGGGAGCAGTTCTTC	CASSLGGSSSLREQFF
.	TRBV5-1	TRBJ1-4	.	TGCGCCAGCAGCTTGGGACTGATGAATGAAAAACTGTTTTTT	CASSLGLMNEKLFF
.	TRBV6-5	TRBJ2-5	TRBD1	TGTGCCAGCAGTTACGACAGGGTCCAAGAGACCCAGTACTTC	CASSYDRVQETQYF
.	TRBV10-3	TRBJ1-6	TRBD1	TGTGCCATCAGTGAGGCCGGGGACAGCTCCTATAATTCACCCCTCCACTTT	CAISEAGDSSYNSPLHF
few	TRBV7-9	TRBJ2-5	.	TGTGCCAGCAGCCCACCAGGACTACCCCAAGAGACCCAGTACTTC	CASSPPGLPQETQYF
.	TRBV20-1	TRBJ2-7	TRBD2	TGCAGTGCGAGTACGGGGGGATCCTCCTACGAGCAGTACTTC	CSASTGGSSYEQYF
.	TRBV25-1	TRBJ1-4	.	TGTGCCAGCAGTGAATTTGTGTGGTTATCTGAAAAACTGTTTTTT	CASSEFVWLSEKLFF
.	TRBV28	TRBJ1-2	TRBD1	TGTGCCAGCAGCAGGACAGGGACACCCCCTCTCTATGGCTACACCTTC	CASSRTGTPPLYGYTF
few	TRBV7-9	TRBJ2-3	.	TGTGCCAGCAGCCCCGGGGCGGGGACTAGCACAGATACGCAGTATTTT	CASSPGAGTSTDTQYF
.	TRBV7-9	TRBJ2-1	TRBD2	TGTGCCAGCAGCCCCCCCGGAGCGGGACCCTACAATGAGCAGTTCTTC	CASSPPGAGPYNEQFF
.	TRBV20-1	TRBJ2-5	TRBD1	TGCAGTGCGAAGAGGCAGGGGGAAGCGACCCAGTACTTC	CSAKRQGEATQYF
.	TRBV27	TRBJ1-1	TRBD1	TGTGCCAGCACCCCTCGGACAGGGATTGTCACTGAAGCTTTCTTT	CASTPRTGIVTEAFF